The 12 T cell receptor beta chains given below trace back to one sample, sequenced in a study of blood T cell repertoires in COVID-19. The method was immunoSEQ multiplex PCR; TCRdb's version includes in-frame clones alone and lacks a portion of them. The sample has some 150,000 clones, about four fifths seen once. The sequenced sample consisted of peripheral blood. The source of these receptors is a woman older than 75 in a cohort sampled during active or convalescent COVID-19.

The rearrangement uses TRBV5-1 and TRBJ2-3; D is unclear. Trimming stripped 7 bases from V and 5 bases from J, with 5 bases between. The CDR3 consists of 10 residues. Germline V CDR1 and CDR2: SGHRS, YFSETQ. CDR3 in DNA: TGCGCCAGCCCTATAGATACGCAGTATTTT. Translated, it gives CASPIDTQYF.

This chain links TRBV2 with TRBJ1-4, with 7 bases that match TRBD1. This CDR3 region has 13 residues. Germline CDR1 is SNHLY and CDR2 is FYNNEI. V shed 6 bases, J shed 8 bases, and the junction held 6 bases outside the gene matches. CDR3 sequence: CASRTGTAEKLFF. The CDR3 DNA sequence: TGTGCCAGCAGAACCGGGACAGCGGAAAAACTGTTTTTT.

This chain links TRBV7-2 with TRBJ1-2, with 7 bases identical to TRBD1. CDR1 is SGHTA and CDR2 is FQGNSA in the germline V gene. J lost 8 bases, V lost 4 bases, and 13 bases had no gene match. CDR3 length equals 15 residues. The CDR3 DNA reads as TGTGCCAGCAGCTCTATCTCCCTACAGGGGTGGGGCTACACCTTC. Translation gives CASSSISLQGWGYTF.

This chain links TRBV21-1 with TRBJ1-1. TRBV21-1 is an annotated pseudogene. The CDR3 is 18 residues long. CDR3 sequence (DNA): TGTGCCAGCAGCATCCAACCCCCCGGGAATTTGCGGAACACTGAAGCTTTCTTT. It encodes CASSIQPPGNLRNTEAFF.

This clone was observed once. The chain carries TRBV6-6 and TRBJ1-2; D may be TRBD1 (5 bases). This CDR3 has 14 residues. Deletions cut 6 bases from V and 4 bases from J, with 15 bases between. Germline assignment: CDR1 MNHNY and CDR2 SVGAGI (reference sequence). Here the CDR3 reads CASRTGGWGYGYTF. The CDR3 DNA is TGTGCCAGCAGGACCGGGGGATGGGGCTATGGCTACACCTTC.

J is TRBJ2-3 and V is TRBV4-2; 8 bases fit TRBD1. The CDR3 contains 14 residues. In germline, CDR1 is LGHNA, CDR2 YNFKEQ. V lost 6 bases, J lost 3 bases, and 5 bases stayed unmatched. In DNA, the CDR3 is TGTGCCAGCAGACAGGGGGAGAGGACAGATACGCAGTATTTT. This encodes CASRQGERTDTQYF.

The chain carries TRBV9 and TRBJ2-3; 7 bases match TRBD2. The CDR3 extends over 16 amino acids. Germline V gene data show CDR1 as SGDLS and CDR2 as YYNGEE. With V trimmed by 3 bases and J by 2 bases, 9 bases remained unmatched. The CDR3 here is CASSEEGAGITDTQYF. The CDR3 DNA follows: TGTGCCAGCAGCGAAGAGGGAGCGGGGATCACAGATACGCAGTATTTT.

The chain links TRBV18 to TRBJ1-5; 8 bases are shared with TRBD1. Germline values: CDR1 KGHSH, CDR2 LQKENI. The V segment lost 3 bases and the J segment 7 bases; nucleotides outside the gene matches: 5. The CDR3 runs to 14 residues. CDR3 protein: CASSPGQGFQPQHF. For the CDR3, the DNA is TGTGCCAGCTCACCTGGACAGGGTTTCCAGCCCCAGCATTTT.

The chain uses TRBV7-9 and TRBJ2-5; TRBD2 matches at 8 bases. CDR1 and CDR2 (germline): SEHNR, FQNEAQ (reference sequence). J gave up 5 bases and V 2 bases, and 10 bases lay outside the gene matches. This CDR3 comprises 16 residues. The CDR3, as DNA: TGTGCCAGCAGCTTACGAACCGGGGGGGCTGGGGAGACCCAGTACTTC. Protein: CASSLRTGGAGETQYF.

The chain employs TRBV3-1 (or the pseudogene TRBV3-2) and TRBJ2-1; 8 bases are shared with TRBD2. CDR1 is LGHDT and CDR2 is YNNKEL in the germline V gene (reference sequence). J gave up 5 bases and V 1 base, and 1 base lay outside the gene matches. The CDR3 length is 14 residues. The CDR3 here is CASSQVLADNEQFF. The CDR3 DNA reads as TGTGCCAGCAGCCAAGTACTAGCGGACAATGAGCAGTTCTTC.

The chain is built from TRBV7-3 and TRBJ1-6; D remains ambiguous. The CDR3 extends over 14 amino acids. The germline V gene has CDR1 SGHTA and CDR2 FQGTGA. The V gene lost 5 bases and the J gene lost 5 bases, with 10 bases spanning the gap. The CDR3 DNA sequence: TGTGCCAGCAGCCACTCGGGGAATAATTCACCCCTCCACTTT. Protein sequence: CASSHSGNNSPLHF.

This chain joins TRBV30 and TRBJ1-1; 7 bases match TRBD1. The CDR3 covers 12 residues. Germline values: CDR1 GTSNPN, CDR2 SVGIG (reference sequence). With 1 base clipped from V and 7 bases from J, the junction kept 3 bases outside the gene matches. DNA for the CDR3: TGTGCCTGGAGTGGAAACAGGGGTGAAGCTTTCTTT. Protein product: CAWSGNRGEAFF.